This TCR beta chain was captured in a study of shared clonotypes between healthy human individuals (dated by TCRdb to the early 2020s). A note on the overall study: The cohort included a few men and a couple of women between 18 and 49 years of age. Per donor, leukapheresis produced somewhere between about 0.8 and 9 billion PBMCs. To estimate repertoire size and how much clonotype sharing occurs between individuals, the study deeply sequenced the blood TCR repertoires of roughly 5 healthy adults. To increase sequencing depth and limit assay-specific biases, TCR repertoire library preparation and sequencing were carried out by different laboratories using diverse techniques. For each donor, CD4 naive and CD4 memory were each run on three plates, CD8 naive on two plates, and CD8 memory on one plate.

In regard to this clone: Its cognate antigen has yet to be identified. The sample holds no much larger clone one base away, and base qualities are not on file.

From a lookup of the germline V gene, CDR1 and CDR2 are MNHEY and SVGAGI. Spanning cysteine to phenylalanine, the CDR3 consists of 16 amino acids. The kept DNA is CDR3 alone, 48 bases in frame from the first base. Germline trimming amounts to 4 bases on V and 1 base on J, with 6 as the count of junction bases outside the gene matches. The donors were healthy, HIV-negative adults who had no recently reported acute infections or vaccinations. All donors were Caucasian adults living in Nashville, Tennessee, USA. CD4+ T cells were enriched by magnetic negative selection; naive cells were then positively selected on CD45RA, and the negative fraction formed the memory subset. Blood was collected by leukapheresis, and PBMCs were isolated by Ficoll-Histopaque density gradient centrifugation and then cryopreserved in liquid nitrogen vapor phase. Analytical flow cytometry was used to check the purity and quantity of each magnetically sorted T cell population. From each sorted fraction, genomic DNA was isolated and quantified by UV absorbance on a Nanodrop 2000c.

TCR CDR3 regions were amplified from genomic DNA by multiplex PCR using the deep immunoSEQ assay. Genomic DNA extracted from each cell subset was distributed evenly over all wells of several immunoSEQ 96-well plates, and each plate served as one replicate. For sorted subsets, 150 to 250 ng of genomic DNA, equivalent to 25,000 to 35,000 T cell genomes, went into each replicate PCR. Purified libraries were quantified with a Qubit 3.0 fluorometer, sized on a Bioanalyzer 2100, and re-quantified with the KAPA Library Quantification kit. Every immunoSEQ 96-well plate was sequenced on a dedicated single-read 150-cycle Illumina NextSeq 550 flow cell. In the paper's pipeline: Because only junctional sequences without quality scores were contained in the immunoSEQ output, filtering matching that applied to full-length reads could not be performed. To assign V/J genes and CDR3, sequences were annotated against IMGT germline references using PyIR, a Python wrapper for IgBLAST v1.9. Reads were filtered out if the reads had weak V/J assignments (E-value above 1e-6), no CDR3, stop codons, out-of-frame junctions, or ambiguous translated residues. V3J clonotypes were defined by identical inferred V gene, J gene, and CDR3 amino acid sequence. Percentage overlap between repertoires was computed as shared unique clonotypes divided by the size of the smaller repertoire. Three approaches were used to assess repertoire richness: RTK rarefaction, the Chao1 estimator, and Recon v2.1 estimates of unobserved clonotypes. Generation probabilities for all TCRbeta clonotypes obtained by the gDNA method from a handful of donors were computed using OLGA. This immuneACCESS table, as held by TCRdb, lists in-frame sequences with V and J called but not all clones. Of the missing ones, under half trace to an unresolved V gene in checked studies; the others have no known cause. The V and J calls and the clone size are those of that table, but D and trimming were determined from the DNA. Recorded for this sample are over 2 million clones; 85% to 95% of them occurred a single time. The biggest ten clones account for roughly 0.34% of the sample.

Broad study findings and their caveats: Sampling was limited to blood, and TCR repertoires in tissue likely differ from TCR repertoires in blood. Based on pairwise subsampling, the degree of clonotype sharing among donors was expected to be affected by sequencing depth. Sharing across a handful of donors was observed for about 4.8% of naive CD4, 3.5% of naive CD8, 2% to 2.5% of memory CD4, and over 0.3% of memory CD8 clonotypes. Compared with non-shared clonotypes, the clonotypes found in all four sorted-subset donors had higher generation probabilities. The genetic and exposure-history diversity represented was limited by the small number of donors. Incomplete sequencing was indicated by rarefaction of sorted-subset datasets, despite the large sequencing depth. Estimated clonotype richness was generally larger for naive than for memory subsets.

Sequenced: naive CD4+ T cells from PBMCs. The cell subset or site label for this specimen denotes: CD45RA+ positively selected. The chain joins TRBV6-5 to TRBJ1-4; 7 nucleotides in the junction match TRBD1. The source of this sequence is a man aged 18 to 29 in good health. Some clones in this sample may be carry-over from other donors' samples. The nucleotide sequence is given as TGTGCCAGCAGTTCGGCACGACAGGGAACTAATGAAAAACTGTTTTTT. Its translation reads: CASSSARQGTNEKLFF.